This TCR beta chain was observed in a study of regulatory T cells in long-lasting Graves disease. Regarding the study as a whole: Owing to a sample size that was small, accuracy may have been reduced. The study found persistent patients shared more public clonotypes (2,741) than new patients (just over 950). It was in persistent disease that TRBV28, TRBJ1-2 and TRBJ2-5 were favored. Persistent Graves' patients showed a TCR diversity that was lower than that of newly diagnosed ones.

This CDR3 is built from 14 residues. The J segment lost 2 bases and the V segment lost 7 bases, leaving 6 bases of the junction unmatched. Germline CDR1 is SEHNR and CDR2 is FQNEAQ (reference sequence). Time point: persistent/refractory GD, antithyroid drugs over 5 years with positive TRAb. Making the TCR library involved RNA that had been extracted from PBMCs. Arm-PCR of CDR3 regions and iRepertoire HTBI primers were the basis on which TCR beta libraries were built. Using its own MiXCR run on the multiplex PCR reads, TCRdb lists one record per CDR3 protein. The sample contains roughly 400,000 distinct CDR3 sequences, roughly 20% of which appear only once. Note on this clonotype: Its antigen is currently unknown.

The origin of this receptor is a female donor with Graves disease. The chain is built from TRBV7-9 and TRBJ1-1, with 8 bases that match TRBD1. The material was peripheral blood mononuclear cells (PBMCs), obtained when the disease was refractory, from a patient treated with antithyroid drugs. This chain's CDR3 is CASMRTGTNTEAFF. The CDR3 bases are TGTGCCAGCATGCGGACAGGGACTAACACTGAAGCTTTCTTT.